One and the same sample provided the 27 T cell receptor beta chains below, sequenced in a study of T-cell memory formation after mild COVID-19. TCRdb called the 5' RACE reads again in MiXCR, with one record for every CDR3 protein. Of 250,000 to 350,000 distinct CDR3 sequences listed, approximately 15% are singletons. Sample: PBMCs or a T cell subset sorted from them (not recorded which). The receptors originated from a man aged 18 to 35 who had mild COVID-19 (a few samples of this study predate the infection). Cell type and time point are not known.

V gene TRBV12-3 or TRBV12-4 combines with J gene TRBJ1-1; no reliable D call. V lost 6 bases, J lost 1 base, and 12 bases lay in between. The CDR3 has 14 residues. CDR3 residues: CASRQLPANTEAFF. The CDR3 coding sequence is TGTGCCAGCAGACAGCTACCCGCGAACACTGAAGCTTTCTTT.

This chain connects TRBV20-1 to TRBJ1-3, with D perhaps TRBD1 (5 bases). This CDR3 has 14 amino acids. V lost 6 bases to trimming and J lost 0 bases, with 12 bases between them. CDR1 and CDR2 from the germline V gene are DFQATT and SNEGSKA (reference sequence). The CDR3 coding sequence is TGCAGTGCCGAGCACGGGGCCTCTGGAAACACCATATATTTT. It translates to CSAEHGASGNTIYF.

This clonotype was picked up a small number of times. The chain is built from TRBV4-1 and TRBJ1-1, with D unclear. The CDR3 sequence is 13 residues long. Between the trimmed V and J ends, which lost 0 bases and 6 bases, there was a span of 8 bases. Germline values: CDR1 MGHRA, CDR2 YSYEKL. The CDR3 DNA reads as TGCGCCAGCAGCCAAGAAGCCGGCGCTGAAGCTTTCTTT. Translating gives CASSQEAGAEAFF.

This chain uses TRBV12-3 or TRBV12-4 with TRBJ2-3, with D perhaps matching TRBD1 or TRBD2 (5 bases each). The ends were cut back, 7 bases at V and 1 base at J, with 15 bases in the middle. The CDR3 spans 15 residues. CDR3 nucleotides: TGTGCCAGCAACCCCGGGGCGAGTGGCACAGATACGCAGTATTTT. This encodes CASNPGASGTDTQYF.

The chain uses TRBV19 and TRBJ2-7; D may match TRBD1 or TRBD2 (5 bases each). Trimming removed 3 bases at V and 6 bases at J, with 15 bases between. Germline CDR1 is LNHDA and CDR2 is SQIVND (reference sequence). CDR3 length: 14 residues. CDR3 DNA: TGTGCCAGTAGTATCGTCGGGGCGCCGCGCGAGCAGTACTTC. Amino acid sequence: CASSIVGAPREQYF.

The CDR3 is CSAGGQGANTIYF. DNA of the CDR3: TGCAGCGCCGGCGGACAGGGCGCAAACACCATATATTTT. This chain uses TRBV29-1 with TRBJ1-3; 8 nucleotides match TRBD1. Trimming at V came to 7 bases and at J to 6 bases, leaving 8 bases not matched to a gene. CDR1 is SQVTM and CDR2 is ANQGSEA in the germline V gene. The CDR3 is 13 amino acids.

This clonotype appeared a few times. The chain uses TRBV25-1 and TRBJ1-2, with 8 bases matching TRBD1. Trimming took 4 bases from V and 2 from J; bases not matched to a gene: 15. CDR3 length: 18 residues. Germline lookup yields CDR1 MGHDK and CDR2 SYGVNS. For the CDR3, the DNA is TGTGCCAGCAGTGCTTCACAGGGGGTGAGGAATACCAACTATGGCTACACCTTC. Translation gives CASSASQGVRNTNYGYTF.

This clonotype was counted only a few times. The CDR3 sequence: CASSLRQGETGELFF. Here the CDR3 DNA reads TGTGCCAGCAGCTTAAGACAGGGGGAAACCGGGGAGCTGTTTTTT. This chain joins TRBV7-3 and TRBJ2-2, with 9 bases matching TRBD1. Trimming at V came to 1 base and at J to 5 bases, leaving 2 bases not matched to a gene. The CDR3 has 15 residues. Germline loops: CDR1 SGHTA, CDR2 FQGTGA.

The chain links TRBV4-1 to TRBJ2-7; possibly TRBD2 for D (6 bases). With 0 bases removed from V and 3 bases from J, the gap between germline ends came to 12 bases. The CDR3 has 15 residues. Germline values: CDR1 MGHRA, CDR2 YSYEKL. The CDR3 nucleotides read TGCGCCAGCAGCCAAGATCTTGGGACTTACTACGAGCAGTACTTC. Amino acid sequence: CASSQDLGTYYEQYF.

This clonotype was detected ten times or more. The gene calls are TRBV12-3 or TRBV12-4 and TRBJ1-5, with a tentative D call TRBD1 (5 bases). The CDR3 consists of 14 residues. V was cut by 8 bases and J by 3 bases, with 14 bases left in between. CDR3 protein: CASRPGLNNQPQHF. CDR3 DNA: TGTGCCAGCCGACCGGGACTAAACAATCAGCCCCAGCATTTT.

Ten or more counts support this clonotype. V usage is TRBV7-9 and J usage is TRBJ1-5; no definite D call. Looked up from germline, CDR1 is SEHNR and CDR2 is FQNEAQ (reference sequence). This CDR3 has 12 amino acids. The ends were cut back, 6 bases at V and 4 bases at J, with 7 bases in the middle. CDR3 residues: CASSTGNQPQHF. The CDR3 DNA reads as TGTGCCAGCAGTACCGGTAATCAGCCCCAGCATTTT.

This clonotype showed up just a few times. This rearrangement joins TRBV5-1 to TRBJ2-7; D is perhaps TRBD1 or TRBD2 (6 bases each). The CDR3 has 14 amino acids. Per the germline V gene, CDR1 is SGHRS and CDR2 is YFSETQ. V was shortened by 0 bases and J by 0 bases, with 7 bases between the two germline ends. CDR3 DNA: TGCGCCAGCAGCTTGGAGGGGGGCTCCTACGAGCAGTACGTC. This encodes CASSLEGGSYEQYV.

This clonotype was seen a few times. The rearrangement links TRBV20-1 to TRBJ1-5; D gene unclear. V lost 5 bases and J 4 bases, leaving 12 bases between the germline ends. CDR1 is DFQATT, CDR2 SNEGSKA, per germline (reference sequence). The CDR3 is made up of 13 amino acids. The CDR3 nucleotides read TGCAGTGCTCTCTCAACAGAGAATCAGCCCCAGCATTTT. Residues: CSALSTENQPQHF.

This clonotype was seen once. V usage is TRBV24-1 and J usage is TRBJ2-5, with D perhaps TRBD2 (7 bases). Germline V gene data show CDR1 as KGHDR and CDR2 as SFDVKD. This CDR3 has 13 residues. V lost 4 bases to trimming and J lost 5 bases, with 10 bases between them. CDR3 bases: TGTGCCACCAGTGAGGCGGGGGCCGAGACCCAGTACTTC. Translated, it gives CATSEAGAETQYF.

The chain carries TRBV20-1 and TRBJ2-3; D is unresolved. The CDR3 consists of 11 residues. Trimming removed 6 bases at V and 4 bases at J, with 8 bases between. Germline values: CDR1 DFQATT, CDR2 SNEGSKA (reference sequence). The CDR3 is CSAPTADTQYF. The CDR3 coding sequence is TGCAGTGCCCCCACGGCAGATACGCAGTATTTT.

This clonotype has more than one count but fewer than ten. The V call is TRBV4-1, the J call TRBJ2-5; TRBD1 is a possible D gene (6 bases). V was shortened by 5 bases and J by 3 bases, with 13 bases between the two germline ends. The germline CDR1 and CDR2 sequences are MGHRA and YSYEKL. This CDR3 spans 14 amino acids. CDR3 sequence: CASSDPRTEETQYF. For the CDR3, the DNA is TGCGCCAGCAGCGACCCCCGGACAGAAGAGACCCAGTACTTC.

This clonotype was picked up many times. The V and J genes are TRBV29-1 and TRBJ2-1; D is possibly TRBD1 (5 bases). Germline V gene lookup returns CDR1 SQVTM and CDR2 ANQGSEA. Trimming cost V 4 bases and J 7 bases, with 14 bases left between them. The CDR3 has 13 amino acids. The CDR3 loop reads CSVVRQGGNEQFF. CDR3 bases: TGCAGCGTTGTCAGGCAGGGTGGTAATGAGCAGTTCTTC.

V gene TRBV5-6 combines with J gene TRBJ2-3, with a weak D call TRBD1 (5 bases). The V end was cut by 4 bases, the J end by 0 bases, with 9 bases between. The V gene's germline CDR1 is SGHDT and CDR2 YYEEEE. CDR3 length equals 14 residues. The CDR3 loop reads CASSGASSTDTQYF. In DNA, the CDR3 is TGTGCCAGCAGCGGGGCCTCTAGCACAGATACGCAGTATTTT.

J is TRBJ1-5 and V is TRBV20-1; TRBD1 agrees at 7 bases. V lost 6 bases, J lost 2 bases, and 4 bases stayed unmatched. The CDR3 is made up of 13 amino acids. Germline loops: CDR1 DFQATT, CDR2 SNEGSKA (reference sequence). The CDR3 region has the DNA TGCAGTGCCTCAGGGGGGCGCAATCAGCCCCAGCATTTT. Protein product: CSASGGRNQPQHF.

The V call is TRBV29-1, the J call TRBJ2-3; 9 bases are shared with TRBD1. The CDR3 covers 14 residues. V was clipped by 7 bases and J by 2 bases; unmatched bases: 7. Germline V gives CDR1 SQVTM, CDR2 ANQGSEA. The CDR3 region is CSARQGEPTDTQYF. The DNA for the CDR3 is TGCAGCGCCCGACAGGGGGAACCCACAGATACGCAGTATTTT.

This rearrangement joins TRBV4-3 to TRBJ1-5; D might be TRBD1 (5 bases). Germline-derived CDR1 and CDR2 are LGHNA and YSLEER. The CDR3 consists of 15 residues. Trimming stripped 3 bases from V and 5 bases from J, with 14 bases between. The CDR3 region has the DNA TGCGCCAGCAGCCAGAGGGCCAGGGTCGATCAGCCCCAGCATTTT. This encodes CASSQRARVDQPQHF.

This clonotype was counted a few times. This chain uses TRBV20-1 with TRBJ1-5; TRBD1 aligns across 7 bases. From germline, CDR1 is DFQATT and CDR2 SNEGSKA (reference sequence). V trimming: 4 bases; J trimming: 1 base; junction bases outside the gene matches: 10. CDR3 length: 16 amino acids. The CDR3 coding sequence is TGCAGTGCTACAGGCCGGGACAGATTCAGCAATCAGCCCCAGCATTTT. Translation gives CSATGRDRFSNQPQHF.

V and J are TRBV12-3 or TRBV12-4 and TRBJ1-4, with D uncertain. Trimming removed 1 base from V and 7 bases from J, with 10 bases in between. The CDR3 is 14 residues long. This CDR3 is CASSLGGFGEKLFF. DNA for the CDR3: TGTGCCAGCAGTTTAGGGGGATTTGGTGAAAAACTGTTTTTT.

This clonotype was recorded many times. The chain carries TRBV5-1 and TRBJ1-5; 9 nucleotides agree with TRBD1. Trimming at V came to 4 bases and at J to 4 bases, leaving 3 bases not matched to a gene. CDR1 and CDR2 (germline): SGHRS, YFSETQ. CDR3 length equals 14 residues. This CDR3 is CASSPGTGNQPQHF. The CDR3 DNA sequence: TGCGCCAGCAGCCCCGGGACAGGGAATCAGCCCCAGCATTTT.

This clonotype appeared a few times. The chain uses TRBV7-9 and TRBJ2-7; 9 nucleotides align to TRBD2. Trimming cost V 1 base and J 6 bases; bases outside gene matches: 10. Germline lookup yields CDR1 SEHNR and CDR2 FQNEAQ (reference sequence). The CDR3 sequence is 16 residues long. The chain's CDR3 is CASSLGLAGNDFEQYF. The CDR3 nucleotides read TGTGCCAGCAGCTTAGGGCTAGCGGGGAATGATTTCGAGCAGTACTTC.

V usage is TRBV5-1 and J usage is TRBJ2-5, with D tentatively TRBD1 (6 bases). The CDR3 runs 12 residues. Germline V CDR1 and CDR2: SGHRS, YFSETQ. The V gene lost 4 bases and the J gene lost 5 bases, with 9 bases spanning the gap. Here the CDR3 DNA reads TGCGCCAGCAGCCGGCAGGGGGAGACCCAGTACTTC. This translates into CASSRQGETQYF.

CDR3 sequence reads: CASSIGDTQYF. DNA of the CDR3: TGTGCCAGCAGCATCGGAGATACGCAGTATTTT. The chain is built from TRBV2 and TRBJ2-3; D not certain. This CDR3 is 11 amino acids long. Germline assignment: CDR1 SNHLY and CDR2 FYNNEI. V dropped 6 bases and J dropped 5 bases, with 6 bases sitting between them.